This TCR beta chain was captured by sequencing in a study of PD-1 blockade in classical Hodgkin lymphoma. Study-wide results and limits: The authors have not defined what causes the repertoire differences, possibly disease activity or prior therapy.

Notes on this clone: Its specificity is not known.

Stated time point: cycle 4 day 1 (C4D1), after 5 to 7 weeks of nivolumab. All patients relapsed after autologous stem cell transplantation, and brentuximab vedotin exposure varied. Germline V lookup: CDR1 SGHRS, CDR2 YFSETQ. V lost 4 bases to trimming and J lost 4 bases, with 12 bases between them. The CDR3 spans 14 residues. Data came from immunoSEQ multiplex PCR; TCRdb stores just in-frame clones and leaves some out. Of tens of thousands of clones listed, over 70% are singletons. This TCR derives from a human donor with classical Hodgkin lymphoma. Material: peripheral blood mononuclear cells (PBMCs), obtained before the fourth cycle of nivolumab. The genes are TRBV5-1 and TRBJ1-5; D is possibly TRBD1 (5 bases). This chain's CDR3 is CASSETGLNQPQHF. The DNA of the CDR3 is TGCGCCAGCAGCGAAACAGGCTTAAATCAGCCCCAGCATTTT.